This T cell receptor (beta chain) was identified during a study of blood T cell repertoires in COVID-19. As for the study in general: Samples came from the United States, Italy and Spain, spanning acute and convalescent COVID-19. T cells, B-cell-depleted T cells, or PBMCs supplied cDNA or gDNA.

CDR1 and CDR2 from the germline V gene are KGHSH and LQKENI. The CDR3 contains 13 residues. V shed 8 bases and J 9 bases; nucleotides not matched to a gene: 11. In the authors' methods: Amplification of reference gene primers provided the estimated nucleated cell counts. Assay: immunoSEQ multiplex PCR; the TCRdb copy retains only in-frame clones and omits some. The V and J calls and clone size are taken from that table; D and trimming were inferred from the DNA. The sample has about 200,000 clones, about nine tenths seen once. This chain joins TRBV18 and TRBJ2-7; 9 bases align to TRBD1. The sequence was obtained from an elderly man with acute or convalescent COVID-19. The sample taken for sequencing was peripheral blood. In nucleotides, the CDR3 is TGTGCCAGCACCCGGACAGGGGAATTAAGGCAGTACGTC. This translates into CASTRTGELRQYV.